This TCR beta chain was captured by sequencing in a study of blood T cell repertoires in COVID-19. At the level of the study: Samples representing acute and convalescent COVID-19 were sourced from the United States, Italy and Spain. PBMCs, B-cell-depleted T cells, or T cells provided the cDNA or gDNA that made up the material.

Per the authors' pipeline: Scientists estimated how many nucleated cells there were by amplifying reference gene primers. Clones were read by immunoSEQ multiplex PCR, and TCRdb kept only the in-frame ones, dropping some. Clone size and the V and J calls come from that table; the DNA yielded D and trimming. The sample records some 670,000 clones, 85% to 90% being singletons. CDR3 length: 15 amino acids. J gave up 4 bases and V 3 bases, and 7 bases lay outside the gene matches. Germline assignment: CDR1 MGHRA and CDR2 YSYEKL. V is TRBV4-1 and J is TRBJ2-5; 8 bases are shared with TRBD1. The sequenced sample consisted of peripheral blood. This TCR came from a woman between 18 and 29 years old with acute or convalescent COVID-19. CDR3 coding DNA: TGCGCCAGCAGCCACACCACCGACAGGGGAGAGACCCAGTACTTC. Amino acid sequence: CASSHTTDRGETQYF.